Below, 32 T cell receptor beta chains from the same sample are listed, as sequenced in a study of identical twins. From the 5' RACE reads, TCRdb called clonotypes with MiXCR, one entry per CDR3 protein. The sample lists hundreds of thousands of distinct CDR3 sequences; roughly 20% were seen once. This sample also appeared in a second study, on T cells expressing NK-cell markers.

Sequences were obtained from PBMCs. All receptors come from a woman under 30 in good health.

The J gene is TRBJ2-1, the V gene TRBV12-3 or TRBV12-4; 8 bases are shared with TRBD2. Germline trimming cut 1 base from V and 4 bases from J; bases unmatched to any gene: 3. The CDR3 has 15 amino acids. The chain's CDR3 is CASSLDSGVYNEQFF. Here the CDR3 DNA reads TGTGCCAGCAGTTTAGATAGCGGGGTGTACAATGAGCAGTTCTTC.

This clonotype was counted a few times. This sequence joins TRBV6-1 and TRBJ1-2; TRBD1 is a possible D gene (6 bases). V was shortened by 2 bases and J by 3 bases, with 16 bases between the two germline ends. The CDR3 contains 16 residues. The germline gives CDR1 MNHNS, CDR2 SASEGT. The CDR3 sequence: CASSESQAAGDYGYTF. As DNA, the CDR3 is TGTGCCAGCAGTGAATCCCAAGCAGCAGGGGACTATGGCTACACCTTC.

There are a few counts of this clonotype. This chain links TRBV5-5 with TRBJ2-7; D call uncertain. Germline assignment: CDR1 SGHKS and CDR2 YYEKEE (reference sequence). The CDR3 extends over 15 amino acids. Between the trimmed V and J ends, which lost 3 bases and 5 bases, there was a span of 18 bases. The CDR3 loop is CASSSLWPRIDEQYF. DNA of the CDR3: TGTGCCAGCAGCTCGTTGTGGCCCCGGATTGACGAGCAGTACTTC.

CDR3 nucleotide sequence: TGCGCCAGCGCTCCGGGACCGTACTCCTACGAGCAGTACTTC. This translates into CASAPGPYSYEQYF. The J gene is TRBJ2-7, the V gene TRBV5-1; perhaps D is TRBD1 or TRBD2 (5 bases each). The V gene lost 7 bases and the J gene lost 0 bases, with 14 bases spanning the gap. This CDR3 is built from 14 residues. The germline CDR1 and CDR2 sequences are SGHRS and YFSETQ.

A few counts support this clonotype. The chain is built from TRBV29-1 and TRBJ1-1, with D unresolved. Trimming left V 6 bases short and J 1 base short, with 9 bases between. CDR3 length: 12 amino acids. The germline CDR1 and CDR2 sequences are SQVTM and ANQGSEA. The CDR3 DNA reads TGCAGCGTCGCAACAAGGAACACTGAAGCTTTCTTT. Its translation is CSVATRNTEAFF.

This clonotype has more than one count but fewer than ten. The chain combines TRBV6-5 with TRBJ2-2; 8 bases align to TRBD2. Germline assignment: CDR1 MNHEY and CDR2 SVGAGI. This CDR3 comprises 17 residues. After removal of 2 bases from V and 3 bases from J, the junction contained 8 bases not matched to a gene. CDR3 in amino acids: CASSYAFSGTDTGELFF. In DNA form, the CDR3 reads TGTGCCAGCAGTTACGCTTTTAGCGGGACGGACACCGGGGAGCTGTTTTTT.

In its sample, this clonotype was seen a few times. This sequence joins TRBV20-1 and TRBJ2-1; D may correspond to TRBD1 or TRBD2 (5 bases each). CDR1 is DFQATT and CDR2 is SNEGSKA in the germline V gene (reference sequence). The CDR3 is 17 amino acids. V lost 0 bases and J 2 bases, leaving 17 bases between the germline ends. For the CDR3, the DNA is TGCAGTGCTAGAGATCTTCGGGGCGTCTCTACCTACAATGAGCAGTTCTTC. This sequence encodes CSARDLRGVSTYNEQFF.

The rearrangement uses TRBV5-1 and TRBJ2-7, with D unclear. This CDR3 contains 15 residues. V lost 4 bases and J 1 base, leaving 15 bases between the germline ends. CDR1 and CDR2 from the germline V gene are SGHRS and YFSETQ. CDR3 DNA sequence: TGCGCCAGCAGCCCGGCCCCCGGGTCTTCCTACGAGCAGTACTTC. It translates to CASSPAPGSSYEQYF.

The rearrangement links TRBV5-1 to TRBJ2-7; 8 nucleotides agree with TRBD1. V trimming: 0 bases; J trimming: 6 bases; junction bases outside the gene matches: 5. CDR1 and CDR2 from the germline V gene are SGHRS and YFSETQ. This CDR3 region has 14 residues. The CDR3 bases are TGCGCCAGCAGCTTGGGTGACAGGGGATCCGAGCAGTACTTC. The encoded protein is CASSLGDRGSEQYF.

V and J are TRBV7-9 and TRBJ2-7; possibly TRBD2 for D (6 bases). The length of the CDR3 is 13 residues. V was clipped by 5 bases and J by 7 bases, with 15 bases between them. The germline V gene has CDR1 SEHNR and CDR2 FQNEAQ (reference sequence). This chain's CDR3 is CASSTTRRQEQYF. In DNA, the CDR3 is TGTGCCAGCAGCACGACTAGAAGGCAAGAGCAGTACTTC.

This chain connects TRBV9 to TRBJ2-3; 9 bases are shared with TRBD2. The germline CDR1 and CDR2 sequences are SGDLS and YYNGEE. CDR3 length: 18 residues. V dropped 0 bases and J dropped 3; count of bases not matched to a gene: 11. The CDR3 here is CASSVVAGVASPTDTQYF. The CDR3 nucleotides are TGTGCCAGCAGCGTAGTAGCGGGAGTAGCCTCGCCAACAGATACGCAGTATTTT.

At least ten counts were recorded for this clonotype. The chain couples TRBV7-9 to TRBJ2-1; D remains ambiguous. The CDR3 totals 11 residues. V was pared by 0 bases and J by 9 bases, with 3 bases between. Germline V gene lookup returns CDR1 SEHNR and CDR2 FQNEAQ (reference sequence). The CDR3 DNA sequence: TGTGCCAGCAGCTTAGCCCTTGAGCAGTTCTTC. Amino acids: CASSLALEQFF.

On this clonotype itself: A read error is possible here, since a much larger clone lies one base away. This chain links TRBV6-2 or TRBV6-3 with TRBJ1-1; no clear D. Trimming stripped 2 bases from V and 0 bases from J, with 4 bases between. The CDR3 has 13 residues. Germline assignment: CDR1 MNHEY and CDR2 SVGEGT. Written as DNA, the CDR3 is TGTGCCAGCAGTTACCGTATGAACACTGAAGCTTTCTTT. It yields the protein CASSYRMNTEAFF.

The V and J genes are TRBV5-1 and TRBJ2-1; no firm D call. Germline V gene sequence: CDR1 SGHRS, CDR2 YFSETQ. V shed 2 bases and J shed 3 bases, with 9 bases lying between them. The CDR3 has 14 amino acids. CDR3 nucleotides: TGCGCCAGCAGCTTACCAGGTAACTACAATGAGCAGTTCTTC. Translation: CASSLPGNYNEQFF.

DNA of the CDR3: TGCAGTGCTAGTGACAGGGTGGATAACTATGGCTACACCTTC. This codes for CSASDRVDNYGYTF. The J gene is TRBJ1-2, the V gene TRBV20-1; 7 bases agree with TRBD1. The CDR3 has 14 amino acids. CDR1 is DFQATT, CDR2 SNEGSKA, per germline (reference sequence). J gave up 1 base and V 3 bases, and 5 bases lay outside the gene matches.

The chain is built from TRBV5-1 and TRBJ1-1, with TRBD1 as a possible D gene (6 bases). V lost 0 bases and J 3 bases, leaving 9 bases between the germline ends. This CDR3 is 14 amino acids long. Germline V gene sequence: CDR1 SGHRS, CDR2 YFSETQ. The CDR3: CASSLAGQHTEAFF. In DNA form, the CDR3 reads TGCGCCAGCAGCTTGGCAGGACAGCACACTGAAGCTTTCTTT.

The gene calls are TRBV6-1 and TRBJ2-7, with TRBD2 as a possible D gene (5 bases). CDR1 and CDR2 (germline): MNHNS, SASEGT. Trimming removed 6 bases from V and 9 bases from J, with 18 bases in between. There are 13 residues in the CDR3. The CDR3 DNA follows: TGTGCCAGCAGCCCCGGGCTAGCCTGTGGGCAGTACTTC. This translates into CASSPGLACGQYF.

V is TRBV2 and J is TRBJ2-7; no definite D call. Germline V gives CDR1 SNHLY, CDR2 FYNNEI. The CDR3 consists of 16 residues. V dropped 5 bases and J dropped 2 bases, with 19 bases sitting between them. The DNA for the CDR3 is TGTGCCAGCAGTCCGAAGCAGGCCCCTTATCCCTACGAGCAGTACTTC. Translating gives CASSPKQAPYPYEQYF. The whole variable domain, remainder taken from reference TRBV2 and TRBJ2-7, is EPEVTQTPSHQVTQMGQEVILRCVPISNHLYFYWYRQILGQKVEFLVSFYNNEISEKSEIFDDQFSVERPDGSNFTLKIRSTKLEDSAMYFCASSPKQAPYPYEQYFGPGTRLTVT.

V is TRBV6-5 and J is TRBJ2-2, with D uncertain. The germline CDR1 and CDR2 sequences are MNHEY and SVGAGI. The CDR3 covers 13 residues. V lost 2 bases and J lost 6, with 7 bases in between. CDR3 sequence: CASSYGLAGELFF. CDR3 bases: TGTGCCAGCAGTTACGGGTTAGCCGGGGAGCTGTTTTTT.

The chain has TRBV5-1 and TRBJ2-5; D unclear. This CDR3 spans 14 amino acids. Germline CDR1 reads SGHRS; CDR2 reads YFSETQ. Trimming pared 3 bases from V and 2 bases from J, leaving 11 bases between. CDR3 bases: TGCGCCAGCAGCTCCTCCGGAAAACAAGAGACCCAGTACTTC. Its translation is CASSSSGKQETQYF. The entire variable domain, with the rest obtained from reference TRBV5-1 and TRBJ2-5, is as follows: KAGVTQTPRYLIKTRGQQVTLSCSPISGHRSVSWYQQTPGQGLQFLFEYFSETQRNKGNFPGRFSGRQFSNSRSEMNVSTLELGDSALYLCASSSSGKQETQYFGPGTRLLVL.

The chain has TRBV11-2 and TRBJ1-1, with D possibly matching TRBD1 (6 bases). Germline CDR1 is SGHAT and CDR2 is FQNNGV. Between the trimmed V and J ends, which lost 4 bases and 0 bases, there was a span of 12 bases. The CDR3 spans 15 residues. The CDR3 DNA follows: TGTGCCAGCAGCTCGCCACAGGGAATGAACACTGAAGCTTTCTTT. Its protein product is CASSSPQGMNTEAFF.

The chain carries TRBV20-1 and TRBJ1-1, with D maybe TRBD1 (5 bases). Germline assignment: CDR1 DFQATT and CDR2 SNEGSKA (reference sequence). The CDR3 has 14 residues. Deletions cut 6 bases from V and 5 bases from J, with 19 bases between. The DNA for the CDR3 is TGCAGTGCCCCCGACTCAAGGGGTTCTACTGAAGCTTTCTTT. Translated, it gives CSAPDSRGSTEAFF.

The gene calls are TRBV10-3 and TRBJ2-1, with TRBD2 as a possible D gene (6 bases). Germline loops: CDR1 ENHRY, CDR2 SYGVKD. CDR3 length: 13 amino acids. V lost 10 bases and J lost 7, with 17 bases in between. This chain's CDR3 is CATGTDRHNEQFF. In DNA, the CDR3 is TGTGCCACCGGGACTGACCGTCATAATGAGCAGTTCTTC.

Here the CDR3 reads CASSVDGSGLGTQYF. In DNA form, the CDR3 reads TGTGCCAGCAGCGTAGACGGAAGCGGTCTGGGGACCCAGTACTTC. The chain employs TRBV9 and TRBJ2-5, with a weak D call TRBD2 (5 bases). The V and J ends lost 0 bases and 7 bases respectively, with 16 bases between them. This CDR3 has 15 amino acids. CDR1 SGDLS and CDR2 YYNGEE come from the germline V gene.

This CDR3 is CASSLGFGGNGYEQYF. The CDR3 bases are TGTGCCAGCAGCTTAGGGTTCGGCGGGAACGGGTACGAGCAGTACTTC. The genes are TRBV7-2 and TRBJ2-7, with D maybe TRBD2 (6 bases). V lost 1 base, J lost 4 bases, and 17 bases lay in between. The CDR3 consists of 16 residues. The germline V gene has CDR1 SGHTA and CDR2 FQGNSA.

This clonotype was observed a few times. The chain joins TRBV6-5 to TRBJ2-1; D tentatively fits TRBD1 or TRBD2 (5 bases each). Trimming took 5 bases from V and 5 from J, leaving 19 bases between them. CDR1 MNHEY and CDR2 SVGAGI come from the germline V gene. The CDR3 length is 16 residues. The chain's CDR3 is CASSHRGHSIDNEQFF. CDR3 nucleotide sequence: TGTGCCAGCAGTCACCGGGGCCACTCTATTGACAATGAGCAGTTCTTC.

This clonotype came up a few times. V and J are TRBV5-5 and TRBJ2-1, with D perhaps TRBD1 (6 bases). V lost 3 bases to trimming and J lost 3 bases, with 13 bases between them. The germline V gene encodes CDR1 SGHKS and CDR2 YYEKEE (reference sequence). The CDR3 loop spans 15 amino acids. CDR3 bases: TGTGCCAGCAGCTACCCTAGGGGGAGCTACAATGAGCAGTTCTTC. Its translation: CASSYPRGSYNEQFF. The full variable domain, with the rest looked up from reference TRBV5-5 and TRBJ2-1, is DAGVTQSPTHLIKTRGQQVTLRCSPISGHKSVSWYQQVLGQGPQFIFQYYEKEERGRGNFPDRFSARQFPNYSSELNVNALLLGDSALYLCASSYPRGSYNEQFFGPGTRLTVL.

This chain links TRBV6-2 or TRBV6-3 with TRBJ2-3; perhaps TRBD2 as D (7 bases). The V end was cut by 7 bases, the J end by 2 bases, with 16 bases between. The CDR3 has 15 residues. Germline loops: CDR1 MNHEY, CDR2 SVGEGT. CDR3 nucleotides: TGTGCCAGCACCCGTGTAGGGGGGGTCACAGATACGCAGTATTTT. It yields the protein CASTRVGGVTDTQYF.

V usage is TRBV10-3 and J usage is TRBJ2-2; D may be TRBD2 (6 bases). V lost 10 bases, J lost 3 bases, and 21 bases lay in between. This CDR3 is 16 amino acids long. From germline, CDR1 is ENHRY and CDR2 SYGVKD. The CDR3 reads CATHRRTGLHTGELFF. The CDR3 DNA follows: TGTGCCACCCACCGCCGAACGGGACTCCACACCGGGGAGCTGTTTTTT.

The sample holds a few counts of this clonotype. J is TRBJ1-1 and V is TRBV6-1; D not certain. The CDR3 is 14 residues long. With 6 bases removed from V and 4 bases from J, the gap between germline ends came to 15 bases. The germline gives CDR1 MNHNS, CDR2 SASEGT. The CDR3 here is CASSPRVEGTEAFF. For the CDR3, the DNA is TGTGCCAGCAGCCCGAGGGTTGAAGGCACTGAAGCTTTCTTT.

This clonotype was seen at least ten times. The chain combines TRBV12-3 or TRBV12-4 with TRBJ2-2; TRBD2 aligns across 12 bases. The CDR3 sequence is 16 residues long. V dropped 5 bases and J dropped 1; count of bases not matched to a gene: 2. CDR3 DNA: TGTGCCAGCAGTAGGGGACTAGCGGGGAACACCGGGGAGCTGTTTTTT. Amino acid sequence: CASSRGLAGNTGELFF.

This clonotype has just a few counts. V gene TRBV10-3 combines with J gene TRBJ2-5; D gene uncertain. V dropped 0 bases and J dropped 5 bases, with 13 bases sitting between them. CDR1 ENHRY and CDR2 SYGVKD come from the germline V gene. CDR3 size: 15 residues. The CDR3 nucleotides read TGTGCCATCAGTGAGTCGGCAGAAGAGATGGAGACCCAGTACTTC. It codes for CAISESAEEMETQYF.